This T cell receptor (beta chain) was recovered during a study of cytomegalovirus exposure and HLA in healthy donors. Measured with immunoSEQ multiplex PCR; TCRdb has only the in-frame clones, and not every one. The table shows some 340,000 clones, with approximately 90% occurring only once. About this clone: Its target is unknown.

Germline V gene lookup returns CDR1 MNHNS and CDR2 SASEGT. The V end lost 2 bases, the J end lost 6 bases, and 16 bases lay between the germline ends. The CDR3 contains 16 residues. Study-level points and caveats: Among TCR sequences, most were rare, though some public TCRs appeared in many donors. For cytomegalovirus status, the classifier reportedly gave diagnoses with high specificity and sensitivity.

The chain is built from TRBV6-1 and TRBJ1-4; D gene unclear. The source of this sequence is a woman under 40 in good health and CMV-seropositive. The sequencing input was PBMCs. The chain's CDR3 is CASSENRLGNDEKLFF. The CDR3 nucleotides read TGTGCCAGCAGTGAAAACCGTCTAGGGAACGATGAAAAACTGTTTTTT.